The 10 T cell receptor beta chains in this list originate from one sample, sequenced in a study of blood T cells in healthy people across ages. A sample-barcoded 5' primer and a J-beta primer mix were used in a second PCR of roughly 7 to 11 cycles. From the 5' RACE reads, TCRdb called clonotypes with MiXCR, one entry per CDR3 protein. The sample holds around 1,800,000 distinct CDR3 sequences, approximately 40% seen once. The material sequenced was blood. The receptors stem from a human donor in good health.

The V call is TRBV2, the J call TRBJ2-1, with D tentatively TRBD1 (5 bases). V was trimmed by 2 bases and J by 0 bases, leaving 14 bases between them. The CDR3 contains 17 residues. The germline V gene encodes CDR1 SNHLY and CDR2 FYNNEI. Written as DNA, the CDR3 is TGTGCCAGCAGTGAATTGGGTAGGGGCAGCTCCTACAATGAGCAGTTCTTC. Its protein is CASSELGRGSSYNEQFF.

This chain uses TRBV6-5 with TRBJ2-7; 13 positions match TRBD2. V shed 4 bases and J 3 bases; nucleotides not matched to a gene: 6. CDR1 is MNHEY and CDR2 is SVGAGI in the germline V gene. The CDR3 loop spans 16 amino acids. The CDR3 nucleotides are TGTGCCAGCAGTTCAACCACTAGCGGGGGGGTCTACGAGCAGTACTTC. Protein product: CASSSTTSGGVYEQYF.

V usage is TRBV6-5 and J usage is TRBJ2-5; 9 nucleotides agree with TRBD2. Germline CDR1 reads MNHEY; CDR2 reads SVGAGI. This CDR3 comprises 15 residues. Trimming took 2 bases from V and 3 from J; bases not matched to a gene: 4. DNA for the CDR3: TGTGCCAGCAGTTACGGGACTAGCTTTAAAGAGACCCAGTACTTC. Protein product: CASSYGTSFKETQYF.

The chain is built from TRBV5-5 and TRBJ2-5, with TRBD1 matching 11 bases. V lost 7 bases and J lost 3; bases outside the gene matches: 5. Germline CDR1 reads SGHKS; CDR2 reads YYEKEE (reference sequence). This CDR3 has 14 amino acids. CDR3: CASSWDRGKETQYF. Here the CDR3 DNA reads TGTGCCAGCTCTTGGGACAGGGGGAAAGAGACCCAGTACTTC.

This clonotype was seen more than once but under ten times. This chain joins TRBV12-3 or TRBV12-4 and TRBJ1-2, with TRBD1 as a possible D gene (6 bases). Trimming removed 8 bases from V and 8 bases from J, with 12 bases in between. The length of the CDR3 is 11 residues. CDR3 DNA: TGTGCCAGCCTGGGGGCAGGAGGCTACACCTTC. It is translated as CASLGAGGYTF.

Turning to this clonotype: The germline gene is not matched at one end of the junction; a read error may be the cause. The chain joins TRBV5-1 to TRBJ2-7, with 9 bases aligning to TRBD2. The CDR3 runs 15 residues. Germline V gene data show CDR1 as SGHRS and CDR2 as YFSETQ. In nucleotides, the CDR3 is TGTGCCAGCAGCTCTACTAGCGGGCGAACCTACGAGCAGTACTTC. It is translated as CASSSTSGRTYEQYF.

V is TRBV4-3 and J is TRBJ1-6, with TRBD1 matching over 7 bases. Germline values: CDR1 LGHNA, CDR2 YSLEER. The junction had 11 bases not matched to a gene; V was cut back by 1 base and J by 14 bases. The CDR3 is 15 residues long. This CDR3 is CASSQGQGLNPTLHF. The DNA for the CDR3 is TGCGCCAGCAGCCAAGGACAGGGTTTGAATCCAACCCTCCACTTT.

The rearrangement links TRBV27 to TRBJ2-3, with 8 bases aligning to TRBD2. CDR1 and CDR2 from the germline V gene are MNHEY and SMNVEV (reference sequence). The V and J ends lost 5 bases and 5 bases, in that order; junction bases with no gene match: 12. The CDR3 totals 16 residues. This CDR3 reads CASSLTVAGLEDTQYF. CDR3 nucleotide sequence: TGTGCCAGCAGTCTAACTGTAGCGGGGCTAGAAGATACGCAGTATTTT.

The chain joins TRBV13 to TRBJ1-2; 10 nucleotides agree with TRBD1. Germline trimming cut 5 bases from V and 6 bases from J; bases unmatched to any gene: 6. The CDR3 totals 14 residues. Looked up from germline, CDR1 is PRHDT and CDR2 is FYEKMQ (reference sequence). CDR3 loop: CASSARTGGNGYTF. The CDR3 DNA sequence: TGTGCCAGCAGCGCCCGGACAGGGGGTAATGGCTACACCTTC.

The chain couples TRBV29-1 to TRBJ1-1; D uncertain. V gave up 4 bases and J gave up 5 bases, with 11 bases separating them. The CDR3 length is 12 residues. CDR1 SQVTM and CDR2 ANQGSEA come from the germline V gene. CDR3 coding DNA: TGCAGCGTTGGGCACCGGGGAACTGAAGCTTTCTTT. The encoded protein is CSVGHRGTEAFF.